Below, one TCR beta chain is given with its context. Profiled with immunoSEQ multiplex PCR; TCRdb holds only in-frame clones, not every one. Here the sample spans 70,000 to 90,000 clones, almost 85% being singletons. These data are taken from a study of blood T cell repertoires in COVID-19. The junction had 14 bases not matched to a gene; V was cut back by 2 bases and J by 10 bases. CDR1 is MNHEY, CDR2 SVGEGT, per germline. There are 16 residues in the CDR3. The sample comprised peripheral blood. The clonotype comes from a woman older than 75 with acute or convalescent COVID-19. This chain links TRBV6-2 or TRBV6-3 with TRBJ2-1, with TRBD2 matching over 7 bases. This chain's CDR3 is CASSYVGTTLSGEQFF. For the CDR3, the DNA is TGTGCCAGCAGTTACGTTGGGACTACCCTCAGTGGAGAGCAGTTCTTC.